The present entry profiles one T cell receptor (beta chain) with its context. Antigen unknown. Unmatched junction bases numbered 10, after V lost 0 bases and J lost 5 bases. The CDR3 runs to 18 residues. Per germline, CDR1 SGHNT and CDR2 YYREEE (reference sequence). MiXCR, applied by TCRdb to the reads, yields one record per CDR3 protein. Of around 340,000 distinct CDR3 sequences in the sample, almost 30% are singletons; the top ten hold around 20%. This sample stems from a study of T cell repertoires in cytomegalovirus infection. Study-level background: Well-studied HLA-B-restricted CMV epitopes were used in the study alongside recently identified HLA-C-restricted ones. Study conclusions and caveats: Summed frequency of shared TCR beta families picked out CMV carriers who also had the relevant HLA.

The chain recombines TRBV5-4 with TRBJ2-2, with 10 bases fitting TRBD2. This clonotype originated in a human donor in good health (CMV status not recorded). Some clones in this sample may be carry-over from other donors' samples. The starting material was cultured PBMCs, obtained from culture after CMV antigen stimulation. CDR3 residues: CASSLGSAGGPRTGELFF. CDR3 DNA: TGTGCCAGCAGCTTGGGCTCAGCGGGAGGGCCGAGAACCGGGGAGCTGTTTTTT.